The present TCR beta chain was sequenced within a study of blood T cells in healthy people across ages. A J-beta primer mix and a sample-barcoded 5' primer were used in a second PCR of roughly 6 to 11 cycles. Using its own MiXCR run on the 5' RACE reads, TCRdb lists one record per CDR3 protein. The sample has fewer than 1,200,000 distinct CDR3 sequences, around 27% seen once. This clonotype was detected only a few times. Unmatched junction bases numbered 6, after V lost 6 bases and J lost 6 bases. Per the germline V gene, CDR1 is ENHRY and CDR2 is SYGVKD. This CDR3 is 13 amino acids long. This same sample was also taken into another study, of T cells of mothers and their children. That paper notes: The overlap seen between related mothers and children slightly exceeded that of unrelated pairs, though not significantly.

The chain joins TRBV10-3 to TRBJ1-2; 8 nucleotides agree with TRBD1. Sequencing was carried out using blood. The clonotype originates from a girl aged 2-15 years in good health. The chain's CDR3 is CAIRLDRDHGYTF. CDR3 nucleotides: TGTGCCATCAGACTGGACAGGGACCATGGCTACACCTTC.